This T cell receptor (beta chain) is from a study of T cells in Graves' hyperthyroidism and ophthalmopathy. The J segment lost 4 bases and the V segment lost 3 bases, leaving 3 bases of the junction unmatched. The CDR3 contains 14 residues. The germline V gene encodes CDR1 MNHNS and CDR2 SASEGT. General study results and limits: Among thyroid clonotypes expanded above 0.001, most also appeared in blood. A model built on 13 V-J features separated ophthalmopathy from stable hyperthyroidism.

Amplification yielded TCR beta CDR3 regions, with RNA transcripts as the source. During a first-round RT-PCR of the TCR CDR3, the HTBI primer set was used. TCRdb re-called the multiplex PCR reads with MiXCR, one entry per CDR3 protein. Counted here are about 350,000 distinct CDR3 sequences, around 13% occurring once; the ten biggest clones make up roughly 33%. This clonotype was detected many times. The antigen remains undetermined. Patients with ophthalmopathy all had a Clinical Activity Score of at least 3, a NOSPECS grade of at least 4 and duration under 3 months. PBMCs came from 8.5 to 10 ml fresh peripheral blood.

This TCR came from a woman aged 40 to 49 with Graves' ophthalmopathy. This sequence joins TRBV6-1 and TRBJ2-5, with 9 bases matching TRBD1. Sequenced input: blood. CDR3 protein: CASSENRGRETQYF. The CDR3 nucleotides read TGTGCCAGCAGTGAGAACAGGGGGCGAGAGACCCAGTACTTC.